This passage covers 31 T cell receptor beta chains from one sample sequenced in a study of blood T cells in healthy people across ages. For the second PCR, which ran for about 7 to 11 cycles, a sample-barcoded 5' primer and a J-beta primer mix were used. TCRdb re-called the 5' RACE reads through MiXCR, storing one row per CDR3 protein. The sample shows 1 million or so distinct CDR3 sequences, 40% to 45% of them seen only once. Sample: blood. The receptors originated from a woman aged 60-75 years in good health.

This chain links TRBV6-5 with TRBJ1-1; possible D gene TRBD1, 6 bases. Germline V gene data show CDR1 as MNHEY and CDR2 as SVGAGI. V was cut by 4 bases and J by 3 bases, with 15 bases left in between. The CDR3 totals 15 residues. This chain's CDR3 is CASSSNTGRHTEAFF. As DNA, the CDR3 is TGTGCCAGCAGTTCCAACACAGGGAGGCACACTGAAGCTTTCTTT.

The chain uses TRBV6-2 or TRBV6-3 and TRBJ2-5; 8 bases are a match to TRBD1. V shed 3 bases, J shed 1 base, and the junction held 7 bases outside the gene matches. Per the germline V gene, CDR1 is MNHEY and CDR2 is SVGEGT. CDR3 length: 16 residues. DNA for the CDR3: TGTGCCAGCAGTTATCTCCAGGGGGCTGTCCAAGAGACCCAGTACTTC. The encoded protein is CASSYLQGAVQETQYF.

This clonotype was observed a handful of times. Here the CDR3 reads CASSLRLWGPNEQYF. In DNA, the CDR3 is TGTGCCAGCAGTTTACGCTTATGGGGTCCCAACGAGCAGTACTTC. The J gene is TRBJ2-4, the V gene TRBV28; no clear D gene. The J call is doubtful: the DNA matches TRBJ2-7 better. This CDR3 region has 15 residues. Germline values: CDR1 MDHEN, CDR2 SYDVKM.

The rearrangement links TRBV2 to TRBJ1-1, with D unresolved. V shed 1 base and J shed 5 bases, with 11 bases lying between them. Germline V CDR1 and CDR2: SNHLY, FYNNEI. The CDR3 is 14 residues long. The CDR3 protein is CASSEVGFGTEAFF. The CDR3 nucleotides are TGTGCCAGCAGTGAAGTGGGCTTTGGGACTGAAGCTTTCTTT. The full variable domain, in which reference TRBV2 and TRBJ1-1 provide the parts outside the CDR3, is EPEVTQTPSHQVTQMGQEVILRCVPISNHLYFYWYRQILGQKVEFLVSFYNNEISEKSEIFDDQFSVERPDGSNFTLKIRSTKLEDSAMYFCASSEVGFGTEAFFGQGTRLTVV.

The V and J genes are TRBV7-2 and TRBJ2-4; D might be TRBD1 (5 bases). The DNA end favors TRBJ2-7, so the J call may be wrong. CDR1 and CDR2 (germline): SGHTA, FQGNSA. This CDR3 region has 15 residues. This chain's CDR3 is CASSSRQTSWGEQYF. The CDR3 DNA is TGTGCCAGCAGCTCCCGACAGACTTCCTGGGGCGAGCAGTACTTC.

This clonotype showed up just a few times. The V and J genes are TRBV15 and TRBJ1-1; D is unclear. CDR1 is LNHNV and CDR2 is YYDKDF in the germline V gene (reference sequence). V lost 1 base to trimming and J lost 5 bases, with 11 bases between them. The CDR3 length is 14 residues. CDR3 region: CATSRASRKTEAFF. DNA of the CDR3: TGTGCCACCAGCAGAGCCTCCAGGAAGACTGAAGCTTTCTTT.

The table lists this clonotype with a few counts. This chain uses TRBV5-1 with TRBJ2-4, with 7 positions matching TRBD1. In germline, CDR1 is SGHRS, CDR2 YFSETQ. J was trimmed by 3 bases and V by 1 base; bases with no gene match: 4. CDR3 length: 15 residues. The CDR3 DNA follows: TGCGCCAGCAGCTTGCCCCGGGACAGCAAAAACATTCAGTACTTC. Amino acid sequence: CASSLPRDSKNIQYF.

This clonotype has more than one count but fewer than ten. The chain couples TRBV6-2 or TRBV6-3 to TRBJ2-7, with 8 bases matching TRBD1. With 7 bases clipped from V and 2 bases from J, the junction kept 4 bases outside the gene matches. CDR3 size: 13 residues. Germline V gene sequence: CDR1 MNHEY, CDR2 SVGEGT. CDR3 DNA sequence: TGTGCCAGCACCAGGGACAGGCCCTACGAGCAGTACTTC. This encodes CASTRDRPYEQYF.

With respect to this clonotype: This may be a read error: a much more frequent sequence differs by one nucleotide. V gene TRBV15 combines with J gene TRBJ2-5; 12 bases fit TRBD2. Unmatched junction bases numbered 1, after V lost 0 bases and J lost 5 bases. Germline CDR1 is LNHNV and CDR2 is YYDKDF (reference sequence). The CDR3 runs 15 residues. CDR3 residues: CATSRDLAGGETQYF. CDR3 in DNA: TGTGCCACCAGCAGAGATCTAGCGGGAGGGGAGACCCAGTACTTC.

This clonotype was observed a handful of times. The gene calls are TRBV6-5 and TRBJ1-5; TRBD1 agrees at 7 bases. Trimming removed 6 bases from V and 0 bases from J; junction bases left unmatched: 5. The CDR3 loop spans 15 amino acids. CDR1 is MNHEY, CDR2 SVGAGI, per germline. CDR3 coding DNA: TGTGCCAGCAGACAGGGGCCCTATAGCAATCAGCCCCAGCATTTT. This encodes CASRQGPYSNQPQHF.

The chain carries TRBV4-2 and TRBJ2-1, with TRBD2 matching over 8 bases. V lost 0 bases, J lost 4 bases, and 8 bases stayed unmatched. Germline CDR1 and CDR2: LGHNA and YNFKEQ. CDR3 length equals 17 residues. This chain's CDR3 is CASSQDPGVAGYNEQFF. The DNA of the CDR3 is TGTGCCAGCAGCCAAGATCCCGGAGTAGCGGGATACAATGAGCAGTTCTTC.

CDR3 in amino acids: CAISVGVGETQYF. CDR3 bases: TGTGCCATCAGTGTCGGAGTGGGAGAGACCCAGTACTTC. V usage is TRBV10-3 and J usage is TRBJ2-5, with D uncertain. V lost 4 bases and J 4 bases, leaving 10 bases between the germline ends. Germline assignment: CDR1 ENHRY and CDR2 SYGVKD. CDR3 length equals 13 residues.

A few counts support this clonotype. CDR3 coding DNA: TGTGCCACCTCCGGGACAGGGGTATACGAGCAGTACTTC. Translated: CATSGTGVYEQYF. V and J are TRBV2 and TRBJ2-7; TRBD1 matches at 10 bases. The CDR3 runs to 13 residues. Germline V lookup: CDR1 SNHLY, CDR2 FYNNEI. V was clipped by 10 bases and J by 4 bases; unmatched bases: 7.

This clonotype has only a few counts. The chain uses TRBV27 and TRBJ2-1; tentatively, D is TRBD1 or TRBD2 (5 bases each). Trimming left V 5 bases short and J 7 bases short, with 12 bases between. The germline gives CDR1 MNHEY, CDR2 SMNVEV (reference sequence). The CDR3 has 13 residues. Written as DNA, the CDR3 is TGTGCCAGCAGTCCCGGGACCTTTAATGAGCAGTTCTTC. Translated: CASSPGTFNEQFF.

This clonotype was detected many times. The chain links TRBV29-1 to TRBJ2-5, with TRBD2 matching over 8 bases. The germline CDR1 and CDR2 sequences are SQVTM and ANQGSEA. V gave up 7 bases and J gave up 4 bases; unmatched junction bases: 8. There are 13 residues in the CDR3. The CDR3 DNA sequence: TGCAGCGCCCGGCGGCTAGCGGGAGAGACCCAGTACTTC. Translation: CSARRLAGETQYF.

The V call is TRBV7-9, the J call TRBJ2-5; D may be TRBD1 (5 bases). The CDR3 covers 14 residues. The germline CDR1 and CDR2 sequences are SEHNR and FQNEAQ (reference sequence). V was pared by 2 bases and J by 0 bases, with 7 bases between. The DNA of the CDR3 is TGTGCCAGCAGCTTACCGACAGACCAAGAGACCCAGTACTTC. It translates to CASSLPTDQETQYF.

This clonotype showed up just a few times. This rearrangement joins TRBV5-1 to TRBJ2-5, with a tentative D call TRBD1 (6 bases). The CDR3 consists of 18 residues. Germline lookup yields CDR1 SGHRS and CDR2 YFSETQ. Trimming cost V 4 bases and J 0 bases, with 22 bases left between them. CDR3 region: CASSPYTRDISYQETQYF. The CDR3 DNA is TGCGCCAGCAGCCCTTATACCCGGGACATCTCCTACCAAGAGACCCAGTACTTC.

This sequence joins TRBV7-2 and TRBJ2-7; TRBD1 matches 9 bases. After removal of 4 bases from V and 6 bases from J, the junction contained 7 bases not matched to a gene. Germline CDR1 is SGHTA and CDR2 is FQGNSA. CDR3 length equals 14 residues. CDR3 loop: CASSSLGTGPEQYF. In nucleotides, the CDR3 is TGTGCCAGCAGCTCCCTCGGGACAGGGCCCGAGCAGTACTTC. Full variable domain (remainder filled in from reference TRBV7-2 and TRBJ2-7): GAGVSQSPSNKVTEKGKDVELRCDPISGHTALYWYRQSLGQGLEFLIYFQGNSAPDKSGLPSDRFSAERTGGSVSTLTIQRTQQEDSAVYLCASSSLGTGPEQYFGPGTRLTVT.

This clonotype was seen many times. CDR3 protein: CAISESRGLDRQETQYF. In DNA form, the CDR3 reads TGTGCCATCAGTGAGTCGCGTGGGCTAGACAGGCAAGAGACCCAGTACTTC. The chain recombines TRBV10-3 with TRBJ2-5, with a tentative D call TRBD1 (6 bases). The CDR3 extends over 17 amino acids. Germline CDR1 is ENHRY and CDR2 is SYGVKD. Trimming cost V 0 bases and J 2 bases, with 16 bases left between them.

V is TRBV29-1 and J is TRBJ2-3, with D perhaps matching TRBD1 (5 bases). Trimming removed 7 bases from V and 5 bases from J, with 13 bases in between. Germline CDR1 SQVTM, CDR2 ANQGSEA. This CDR3 comprises 12 residues. Written as DNA, the CDR3 is TGCAGCGGGGCAAAGGGGAAAGATACGCAGTATTTT. It yields the protein CSGAKGKDTQYF.

The chain recombines TRBV28 with TRBJ1-1, with 7 bases matching TRBD1. Germline CDR1 MDHEN, CDR2 SYDVKM. CDR3 length: 14 amino acids. J lost 7 bases, V lost 10 bases, and 15 bases had no gene match. The CDR3 here is CAIREAGGNYEAFF. For the CDR3, the DNA is TGTGCCATACGGGAGGCAGGGGGTAATTATGAAGCTTTCTTT.

In this sample, this clonotype turned up a few times. V gene TRBV7-9 combines with J gene TRBJ2-4; TRBD1 aligns across 9 bases. The CDR3 extends over 14 amino acids. V gave up 5 bases and J gave up 6 bases; unmatched junction bases: 5. Germline-derived CDR1 and CDR2 are SEHNR and FQNEAQ (reference sequence). CDR3 region: CASSITGGRNIQYF. Here the CDR3 DNA reads TGTGCCAGCAGCATAACAGGGGGCCGAAACATTCAGTACTTC.

V gene TRBV20-1 combines with J gene TRBJ2-3; 8 bases map to TRBD2. Per the germline V gene, CDR1 is DFQATT and CDR2 is SNEGSKA (reference sequence). The CDR3 extends over 16 amino acids. The V and J ends lost 0 bases and 2 bases, in that order; junction bases with no gene match: 7. CDR3 amino acids: CSAREHRGGYTDTQYF. CDR3 bases: TGCAGTGCTAGAGAACACCGGGGGGGATACACAGATACGCAGTATTTT.

V is TRBV4-1 and J is TRBJ2-3; D unresolved. The ends were cut back, 3 bases at V and 4 bases at J, with 8 bases in the middle. The germline gives CDR1 MGHRA, CDR2 YSYEKL. The CDR3 is made up of 13 amino acids. DNA for the CDR3: TGCGCCAGCAGCCAGGGAAGGGCAGATACGCAGTATTTT. Protein: CASSQGRADTQYF.

This clonotype was found a few times. V and J are TRBV6-1 and TRBJ2-7; 14 nucleotides agree with TRBD2. The V and J ends lost 6 bases and 1 base, in that order; junction bases with no gene match: 11. CDR1 is MNHNS and CDR2 is SASEGT in the germline V gene. The length of the CDR3 is 18 residues. The CDR3: CASRDRGLAGAPSYEQYF. CDR3 DNA sequence: TGTGCCAGCAGAGATCGGGGACTAGCGGGAGCCCCGTCCTACGAGCAGTACTTC.

CDR3 bases: TGCAGTGCTAGAGGTAGCGGGAGACCCACAGATACGCAGTATTTT. It codes for CSARGSGRPTDTQYF. The rearrangement uses TRBV20-1 and TRBJ2-3, with 9 positions matching TRBD2. The CDR3 is made up of 15 amino acids. Germline V gene sequence: CDR1 DFQATT, CDR2 SNEGSKA (reference sequence). The V and J ends lost 1 base and 2 bases, in that order; junction bases with no gene match: 4.

The chain couples TRBV29-1 to TRBJ1-5; 10 bases agree with TRBD1. There are 14 residues in the CDR3. The V gene's germline CDR1 is SQVTM and CDR2 ANQGSEA. Trimming removed 6 bases from V and 2 bases from J; junction bases left unmatched: 4. The CDR3 DNA reads as TGCAGCGTCGGGACAGGGGCCGGCAATCAGCCCCAGCATTTT. Protein product: CSVGTGAGNQPQHF.

The CDR3 DNA follows: TGTGCCAGCAGCCAATTGCGCCGGGGGGTGGGAACAGATACGCAGTATTTT. Translation: CASSQLRRGVGTDTQYF. V and J are TRBV3-1 and TRBJ2-3, with 7 bases fitting TRBD2. Looked up from germline, CDR1 is LGHDT and CDR2 is YNNKEL (reference sequence). The CDR3 loop spans 17 amino acids. Trimming at V came to 2 bases and at J to 3 bases, leaving 11 bases not matched to a gene.

In DNA, the CDR3 is TGTGCCAGCAGCTTTTCTGCGGTTCAGGGCAAGTACGAGCAGTACTTC. Residues: CASSFSAVQGKYEQYF. V usage is TRBV11-2 and J usage is TRBJ2-7; the D gene is possibly TRBD1 (5 bases). From germline, CDR1 is SGHAT and CDR2 FQNNGV. The CDR3 has 16 residues. Trimming cost V 3 bases and J 4 bases, with 19 bases left between them.

This clonotype occurred a few times. The rearrangement uses TRBV29-1 and TRBJ2-4; 9 nucleotides agree with TRBD1. The DNA end lines up better with TRBJ2-7; the J call may be wrong. The CDR3 runs to 14 residues. CDR1 is SQVTM, CDR2 ANQGSEA, per germline. The CDR3 DNA reads TGCAGCGTTGAAGATCCGGGACAGGGAGACGAGCAGTACTTC. It translates to CSVEDPGQGDEQYF.

V usage is TRBV6-2 or TRBV6-3 and J usage is TRBJ2-1; 9 bases map to TRBD1. J gave up 1 base and V 2 bases, and 3 bases lay outside the gene matches. Germline assignment: CDR1 MNHEY and CDR2 SVGEGT. The CDR3 contains 16 residues. Written as DNA, the CDR3 is TGTGCCAGCAGTTACCTAGGACAGGGGTCCTACAATGAGCAGTTCTTC. It encodes CASSYLGQGSYNEQFF.